Sequencing of this TCR beta chain was carried out in a study of blood T cell repertoires in COVID-19. Study summary: Nucleic acid was either cDNA or gDNA, and it came from T cells, B-cell-depleted T cells, or PBMCs.

Generated by immunoSEQ multiplex PCR, the TCRdb table keeps only in-frame clones and is missing some. The sample holds approximately 80,000 clones, approximately 86% seen once. This CDR3 is built from 15 residues. The V gene end was trimmed by 7 bases and the J gene end by 2 bases; junction bases not matched to a gene: 3. The germline gives CDR1 KGHDR, CDR2 SFDVKD. V usage is TRBV24-1 and J usage is TRBJ2-3; 12 bases match TRBD1. The receptor's source is a woman of 80 years or more with COVID-19, enrolled during active disease. The sample taken for sequencing was peripheral blood. This CDR3 is CATSLGQGATDTQYF. In DNA, the CDR3 is TGTGCCACCAGCCTGGGACAGGGGGCCACAGATACGCAGTATTTT.